This T cell receptor beta chain was identified in a study of T cells in Graves' hyperthyroidism and ophthalmopathy. Findings of the study overall: Using 13 V-J features, a model discriminated ophthalmopathy from stable hyperthyroidism.

This clonotype was recorded a few times. Antigen: not known. RNA transcripts served as the template for amplifying TCR beta CDR3 regions. Using the HTBI primer set, a first-round RT-PCR was run on the TCR CDR3. MiXCR, run by TCRdb on the multiplex PCR reads, gives a single entry per CDR3 protein. Of some 490,000 distinct CDR3 sequences listed, approximately 23% were seen once; the top ten hold approximately 54%. Germline V CDR1 and CDR2: MNHNS, SASEGT. V was shortened by 8 bases and J by 0 bases, with 17 bases between the two germline ends. The CDR3 is 16 amino acids. The source of this sequence is a woman in her seventies with Graves' ophthalmopathy. J is TRBJ2-1 and V is TRBV6-1; a weak D match, TRBD2 (5 bases). Sequenced input: blood. The CDR3 is CASYRRSPSSYNEQFF. CDR3 nucleotide sequence: TGTGCCAGCTACCGGAGGTCCCCAAGCTCCTACAATGAGCAGTTCTTC.